This T cell receptor (beta chain) is from a study of T cell repertoires in cytomegalovirus infection. Study-level information: Based on public TCR beta signatures, there were indications of CMV infection and of a matching HLA type.

The ends lost 1 base at V and 5 bases at J; junction bases unmatched: 6. Germline CDR1 MGHRA, CDR2 YSYEKL. CDR3 length equals 15 residues. This clonotype has only a few counts. The antigen is unknown. Study-level points and caveats: Frequencies of public TCR beta families were cumulated, and this identified carriers of CMV plus the relevant HLA. It was HLA-C-restricted CMV-specific TCR beta clonotypes that dominated the response ex vivo.

TCRdb ran MiXCR on the reads and lists one entry per CDR3 protein. The sample has fewer than 300,000 distinct CDR3 sequences, 25% seen once. This sequence joins TRBV4-1 and TRBJ1-1; 8 positions match TRBD1. Sequencing was performed on PBMCs. This TCR was recovered from a human donor in good health (CMV status not recorded). Some clones in this sample may be carry-over from other donors' samples. This chain's CDR3 is CASSQADRGGTEAFF. CDR3 coding DNA: TGCGCCAGCAGCCAAGCCGACAGGGGAGGAACTGAAGCTTTCTTT.